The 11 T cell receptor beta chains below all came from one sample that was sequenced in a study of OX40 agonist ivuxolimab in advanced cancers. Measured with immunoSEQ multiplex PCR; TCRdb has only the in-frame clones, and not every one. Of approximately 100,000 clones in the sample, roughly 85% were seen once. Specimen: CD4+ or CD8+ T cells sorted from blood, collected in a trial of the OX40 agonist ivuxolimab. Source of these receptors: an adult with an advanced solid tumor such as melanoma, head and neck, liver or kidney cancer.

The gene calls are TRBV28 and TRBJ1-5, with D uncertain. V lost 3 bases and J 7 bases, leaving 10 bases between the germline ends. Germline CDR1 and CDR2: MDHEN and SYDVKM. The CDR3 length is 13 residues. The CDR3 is CASSFSSSQPQHF. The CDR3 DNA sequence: TGTGCCAGCAGTTTTTCTTCGAGCCAGCCCCAGCATTTT.

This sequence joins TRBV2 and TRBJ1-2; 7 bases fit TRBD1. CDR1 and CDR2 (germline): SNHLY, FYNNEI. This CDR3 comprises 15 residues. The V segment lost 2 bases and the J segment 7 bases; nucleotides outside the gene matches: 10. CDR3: CASSESTGKSLGYTF. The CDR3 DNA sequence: TGTGCCAGCAGTGAATCGACAGGGAAGAGTCTTGGCTACACCTTC.

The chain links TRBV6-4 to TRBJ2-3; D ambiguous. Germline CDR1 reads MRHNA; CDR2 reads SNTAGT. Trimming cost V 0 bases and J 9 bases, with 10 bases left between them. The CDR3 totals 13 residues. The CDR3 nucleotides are TGTGCCAGCAGTGACTCTAGGTGGTCCACGCAGTATTTT. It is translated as CASSDSRWSTQYF.

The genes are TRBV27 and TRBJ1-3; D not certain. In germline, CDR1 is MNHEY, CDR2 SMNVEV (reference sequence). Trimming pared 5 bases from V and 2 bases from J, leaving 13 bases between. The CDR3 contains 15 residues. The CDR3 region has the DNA TGTGCCAGCAGTCTCGGGTGGGCCCCTGGAAACACCATATATTTT. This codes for CASSLGWAPGNTIYF.

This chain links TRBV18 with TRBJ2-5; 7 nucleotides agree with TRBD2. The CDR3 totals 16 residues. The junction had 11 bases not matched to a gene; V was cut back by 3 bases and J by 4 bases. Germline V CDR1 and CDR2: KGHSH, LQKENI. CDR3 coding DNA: TGTGCCAGCTCACCCCTGGGGGGGAACCGAGGAGAGACCCAGTACTTC. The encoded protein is CASSPLGGNRGETQYF.

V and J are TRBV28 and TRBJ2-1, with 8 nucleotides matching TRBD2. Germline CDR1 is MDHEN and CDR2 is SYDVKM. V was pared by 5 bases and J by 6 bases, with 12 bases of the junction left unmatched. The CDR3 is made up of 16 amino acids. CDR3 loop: CASSPGGLGGRNEQFF. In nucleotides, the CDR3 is TGTGCCAGCAGTCCCGGGGGACTAGGTGGTCGCAATGAGCAGTTCTTC.

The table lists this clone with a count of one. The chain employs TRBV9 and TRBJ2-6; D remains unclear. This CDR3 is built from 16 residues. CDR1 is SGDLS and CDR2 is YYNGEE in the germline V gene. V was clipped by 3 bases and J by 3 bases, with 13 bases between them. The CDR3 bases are TGTGCCAGCAGCGAGCCGGCAGATGTTGGGGCCAACGTCCTGACTTTC. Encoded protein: CASSEPADVGANVLTF. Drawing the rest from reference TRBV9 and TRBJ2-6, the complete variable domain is DSGVTQTPKHLITATGQRVTLRCSPRSGDLSVYWYQQSLDQGLQFLIQYYNGEERAKGNILERFSAQQFPDLHSELNLSSLELGDSALYFCASSEPADVGANVLTFGAGSRLTVL.

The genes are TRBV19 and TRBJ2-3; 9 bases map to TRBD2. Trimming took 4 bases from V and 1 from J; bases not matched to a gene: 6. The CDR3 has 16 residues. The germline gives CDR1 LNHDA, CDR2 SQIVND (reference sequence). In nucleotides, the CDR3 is TGTGCCAGTAGTAAAGACCGGACTAGCGGCACAGATACGCAGTATTTT. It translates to CASSKDRTSGTDTQYF.

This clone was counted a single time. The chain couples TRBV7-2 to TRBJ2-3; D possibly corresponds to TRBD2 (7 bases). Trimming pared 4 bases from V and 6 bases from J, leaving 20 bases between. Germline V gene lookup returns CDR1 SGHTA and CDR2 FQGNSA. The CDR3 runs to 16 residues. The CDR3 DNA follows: TGTGCCAGCAGCTCAGCCCCTAGTGGGGGGGCGGATACGCAGTATTTT. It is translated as CASSSAPSGGADTQYF. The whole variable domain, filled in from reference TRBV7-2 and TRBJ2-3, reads GAGVSQSPSNKVTEKGKDVELRCDPISGHTALYWYRQSLGQGLEFLIYFQGNSAPDKSGLPSDRFSAERTGGSVSTLTIQRTQQEDSAVYLCASSSAPSGGADTQYFGPGTRLTVL.

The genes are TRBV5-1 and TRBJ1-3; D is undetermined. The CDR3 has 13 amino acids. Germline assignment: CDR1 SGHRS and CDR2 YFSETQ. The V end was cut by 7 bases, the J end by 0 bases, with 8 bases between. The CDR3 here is CASRPSSGNTIYF. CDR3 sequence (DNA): TGCGCCAGCCGCCCGAGCTCTGGAAACACCATATATTTT.

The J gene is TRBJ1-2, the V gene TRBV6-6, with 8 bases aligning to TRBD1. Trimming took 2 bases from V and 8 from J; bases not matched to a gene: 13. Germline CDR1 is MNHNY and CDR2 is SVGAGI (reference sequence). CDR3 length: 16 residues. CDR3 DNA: TGTGCCAGCAGTTACGCCGCCCAGGGGGCATTGAAGGGCTACACCTTC. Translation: CASSYAAQGALKGYTF.